This T cell receptor (beta chain) emerged from a study of cytomegalovirus exposure and HLA in healthy donors. The repertoire was sequenced with immunoSEQ multiplex PCR; TCRdb's copy has only in-frame clones and lacks some. Among some 59,000 clones listed, roughly 89% were seen once. The donors belonged to the approximately 120-subject validation cohort, separate from the roughly 650-subject first cohort. This CDR3 contains 13 residues. Germline assignment: CDR1 MNHEY and CDR2 SVGAGI. Trimming shortened V by 5 bases and J by 3 bases, and 10 bases separated the two germline ends. Sequenced material: PBMCs. V and J are TRBV6-5 and TRBJ1-2, with D hard to call. The receptor comes from a woman aged 18-29 years in good health and CMV-seropositive. The CDR3 sequence: CASSPGLYYGYTF. CDR3 sequence (DNA): TGTGCCAGCAGTCCTGGACTCTACTATGGCTACACCTTC.